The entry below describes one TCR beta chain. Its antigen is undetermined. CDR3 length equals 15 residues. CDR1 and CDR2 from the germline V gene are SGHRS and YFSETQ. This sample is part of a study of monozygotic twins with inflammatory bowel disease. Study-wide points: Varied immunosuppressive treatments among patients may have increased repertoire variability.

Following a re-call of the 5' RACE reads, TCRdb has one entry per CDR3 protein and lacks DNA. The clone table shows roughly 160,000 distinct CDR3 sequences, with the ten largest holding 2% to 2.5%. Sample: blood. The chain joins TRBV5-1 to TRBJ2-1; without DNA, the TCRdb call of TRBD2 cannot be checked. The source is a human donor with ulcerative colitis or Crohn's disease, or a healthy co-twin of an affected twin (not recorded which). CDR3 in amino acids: CASSLNLAALGEQFF. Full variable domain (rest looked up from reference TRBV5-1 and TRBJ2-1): KAGVTQTPRYLIKTRGQQVTLSCSPISGHRSVSWYQQTPGQGLQFLFEYFSETQRNKGNFPGRFSGRQFSNSRSEMNVSTLELGDSALYLCASSLNLAALGEQFFGPGTRLTVL.